This T cell receptor (beta chain) stems from a study of CD4 T cell repertoires in COVID-19. The CDR3 sequence is 16 residues long. From germline, CDR1 is SGHTA and CDR2 FQGTGA. V gave up 1 base and J gave up 4 bases, with 14 bases separating them. Notes on the study in general: In SARS-CoV and/or HKU1 spike cultures, between roughly 6 and 25% of SARS-CoV-2 clonotypes reappeared.

This clone has a handful of counts. Its antigen is as yet unknown. These memory T cells were uncultured and sequenced directly after ex vivo isolation. Clones were sequenced by immunoSEQ multiplex PCR, and TCRdb holds only the in-frame ones, with some missing. The top ten hold 0.45% to 0.6% of the sample, which has about 75,000 clones, 83% seen once. The sequenced sample was CD4+ T cells from peripheral blood, obtained after recovery from COVID-19. The TCR was taken from a human donor who had COVID-19. This chain connects TRBV7-3 to TRBJ1-5; D is ambiguous. The CDR3: CASSLKEGLPNQPQHF. In nucleotides, the CDR3 is TGTGCCAGCAGCTTAAAGGAAGGCCTGCCTAATCAGCCCCAGCATTTT.